Listed below are T cell receptor beta chains from one sample, sequenced in a study of T cells in tuberculosis. Sequencing used immunoSEQ multiplex PCR; TCRdb keeps in-frame clones, though not all of them. The table includes about 36,000 clones, about 94% detected once. What was sequenced was PBMCs. The receptor source for this set is a donor between 5 and 29 years old with latent tuberculosis or without tuberculosis infection. CDR3s include the opening cysteine and the closing phenylalanine or tryptophan. Fields, in order: J gene, V gene, CDR3 length, CDR3 protein.

TRBJ1-5	TRBV4-3	14	CASSQDSSDQPQHF
TRBJ2-1	TRBV6-4	15	CASSDGTSGGNEQFF
TRBJ2-7	TRBV9	16	CASSTLAGNSFYEQYF
TRBJ1-5	TRBV30	14	CAWSAHRADQPQHF
TRBJ1-4	TRBV19	15	CASSLLPGQPEKLFF
TRBJ1-1	TRBV4-3	14	CASSHRDRDSGAFF
TRBJ1-2	TRBV7-8	15	CASSLVGQGALGYTF
TRBJ1-6	TRBV9	16	CASSTGLSSYNSPLHF
TRBJ1-1	TRBV10-1	15	CASTSPKTGNTEAFF
TRBJ2-7	TRBV7-3	12	CASRRKVNEQYF
TRBJ1-2	TRBV14	11	CVTQGEVGYTF
TRBJ2-2	TRBV7-8	11	CATSNTGELFF
TRBJ2-7	TRBV27	18	CASRVGTGTLVGGYEQYF
TRBJ1-4	TRBV6-5	15	CASSYSPASGEKLFF
TRBJ2-1	TRBV30	16	CAWSAPVAGGRNEQFF
TRBJ1-1	TRBV7-2	16	CASSLEGGQMNTEAFF
TRBJ1-2	TRBV5-1	14	CASSYRVANYGYTF
TRBJ2-1	TRBV16	11	CASSQAEDRFF